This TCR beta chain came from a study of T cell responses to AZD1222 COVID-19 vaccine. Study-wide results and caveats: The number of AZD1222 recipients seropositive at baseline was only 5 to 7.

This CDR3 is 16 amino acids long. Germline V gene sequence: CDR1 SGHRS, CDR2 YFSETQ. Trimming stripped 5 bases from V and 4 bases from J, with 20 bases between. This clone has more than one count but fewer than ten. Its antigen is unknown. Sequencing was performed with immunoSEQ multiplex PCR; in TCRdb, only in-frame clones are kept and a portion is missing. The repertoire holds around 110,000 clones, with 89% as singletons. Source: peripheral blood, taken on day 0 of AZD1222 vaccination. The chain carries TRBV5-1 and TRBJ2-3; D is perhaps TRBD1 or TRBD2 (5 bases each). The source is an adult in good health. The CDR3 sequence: CASRLRRGEKADTQYF. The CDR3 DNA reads TGCGCCAGCAGACTCCGGAGAGGGGAAAAAGCAGATACGCAGTATTTT.